The rows below give T cell receptor beta chains drawn from one sample of a study of post-analysis software for immune sequencing data. TCRdb processed the PCR reads anew with MiXCR; each CDR3 protein has one entry. The sample holds about 770,000 distinct CDR3 sequences; about half are singletons and the top ten take 4% to 5%. The sequenced sample was blood. These receptors were obtained from a girl aged 5 to 17 with multiple sclerosis. Each CDR3 is given with its conserved first and last residue. A D gene is named only where the DNA matches it firmly. Clone size is not always given. Where it is, it says once, few, many or a class for expanded clones.

CDR3 protein | CDR3 DNA | clone size | J gene | D gene | V gene
CASSLNGLYGYTF | TGTGCCAGCAGCTTAAACGGGCTCTATGGCTACACCTTC | few | TRBJ1-2 | . | TRBV7-3
CATSRDYLDMETQYF | TGTGCCACCTCAAGGGACTATTTGGATATGGAGACCCAGTACTTC | . | TRBJ2-5 | TRBD2 | TRBV15
CSVDLLEGLQETQYF | TGCAGCGTTGACCTATTGGAGGGCCTACAAGAGACCCAGTACTTC | . | TRBJ2-5 | . | TRBV29-1
CASSQPDRPNTEAFF | TGTGCCAGCAGCCAACCCGACAGGCCGAACACTGAAGCTTTCTTT | . | TRBJ1-1 | . | TRBV3-1
CSATIARGSDYEQYF | TGCAGTGCAACCATCGCCAGGGGTTCCGACTACGAGCAGTACTTC | . | TRBJ2-7 | . | TRBV20-1
CASSYLGDSQYF | TGTGCCAGCAGTTACTTAGGCGACTCCCAGTACTTC | . | TRBJ2-5 | . | TRBV6-6
CASSRGLPFHEQFF | TGTGCCAGCAGTAGGGGACTACCCTTCCATGAGCAGTTCTTC | once | TRBJ2-1 | TRBD2 | TRBV6-5
CASSLVASGLTYEQYF | TGTGCCAGCAGCTTAGTTGCTAGCGGGCTTACCTACGAGCAGTACTTC | few | TRBJ2-7 | TRBD2 | TRBV7-2
CASSRGTENTEAFF | TGTGCCAGCAGTCGCGGGACAGAGAACACTGAAGCTTTCTTT | . | TRBJ1-1 | TRBD1 | TRBV6-5
CASSLGTGYGYTF | TGTGCCAGCAGCTTAGGGACAGGCTATGGCTACACCTTC | many | TRBJ1-2 | TRBD1 | TRBV12-3/TRBV12-4
CASSSRWGNNEKLFF | TGTGCCAGCAGCTCCCGGTGGGGAAATAATGAAAAACTGTTTTTT | . | TRBJ1-4 | . | TRBV7-3
CASRGLVSNEQFF | TGTGCCAGCAGGGGACTAGTCTCCAATGAGCAGTTCTTC | few | TRBJ2-1 | TRBD2 | TRBV28
CATSYGLNTEAFF | TGTGCCACCAGCTACGGACTAAACACTGAAGCTTTCTTT | . | TRBJ1-1 | . | TRBV15
CASSQDLDGSYGYTF | TGTGCCAGCAGCCAAGATCTTGACGGCAGCTATGGCTACACCTTC | . | TRBJ1-2 | . | TRBV4-2
CASSFGVAGGRNEQFF | TGTGCCAGCAGCTTTGGGGTGGCGGGAGGACGGAATGAGCAGTTCTTC | . | TRBJ2-1 | TRBD2 | TRBV7-3
CASSAGQGRTDTQYF | TGTGCTAGCTCAGCGGGACAGGGTCGCACAGATACGCAGTATTTT | . | TRBJ2-3 | TRBD1 | TRBV27
CASSFRGPSYGYTF | TGTGCCAGCAGTTTCAGGGGCCCCAGCTATGGCTACACCTTC | few | TRBJ1-2 | . | TRBV27
CASSAPGPENEQFF | TGCGCCAGCAGCGCACCCGGGCCCGAGAATGAGCAGTTCTTC | . | TRBJ2-1 | . | TRBV5-1